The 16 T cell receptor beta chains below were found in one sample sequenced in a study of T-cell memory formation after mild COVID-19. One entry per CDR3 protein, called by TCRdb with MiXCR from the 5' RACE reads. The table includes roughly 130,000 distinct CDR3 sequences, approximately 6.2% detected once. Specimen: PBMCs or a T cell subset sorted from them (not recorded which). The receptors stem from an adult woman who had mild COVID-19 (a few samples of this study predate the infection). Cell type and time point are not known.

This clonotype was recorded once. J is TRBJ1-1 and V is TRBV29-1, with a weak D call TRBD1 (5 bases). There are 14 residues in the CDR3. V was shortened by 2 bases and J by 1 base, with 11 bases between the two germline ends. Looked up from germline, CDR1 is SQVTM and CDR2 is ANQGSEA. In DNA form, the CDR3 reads TGCAGCGTTGAAAAACAGGCTACGAACACTGAAGCTTTCTTT. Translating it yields CSVEKQATNTEAFF.

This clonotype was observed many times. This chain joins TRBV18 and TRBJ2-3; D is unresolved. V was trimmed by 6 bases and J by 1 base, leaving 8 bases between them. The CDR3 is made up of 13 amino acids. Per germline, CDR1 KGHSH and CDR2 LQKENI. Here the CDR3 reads CASSGIGTDTQYF. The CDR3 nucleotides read TGTGCCAGCTCGGGTATCGGCACAGATACGCAGTATTTT.

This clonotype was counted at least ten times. CDR3 nucleotide sequence: TGTGCCAGCAGCCCCGGGGCAGGGGGGATGAACACTGAAGCTTTCTTT. Amino acids: CASSPGAGGMNTEAFF. The chain links TRBV9 to TRBJ1-1, with 7 bases identical to TRBD1. J lost 0 bases, V lost 4 bases, and 9 bases had no gene match. The CDR3 is 16 amino acids. Looked up from germline, CDR1 is SGDLS and CDR2 is YYNGEE.

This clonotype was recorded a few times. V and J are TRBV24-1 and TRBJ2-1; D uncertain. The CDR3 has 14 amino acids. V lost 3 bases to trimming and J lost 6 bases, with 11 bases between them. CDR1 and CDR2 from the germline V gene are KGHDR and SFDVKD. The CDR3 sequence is CATSDQWGSNEQFF. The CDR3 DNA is TGTGCCACCAGTGATCAGTGGGGTTCCAATGAGCAGTTCTTC.

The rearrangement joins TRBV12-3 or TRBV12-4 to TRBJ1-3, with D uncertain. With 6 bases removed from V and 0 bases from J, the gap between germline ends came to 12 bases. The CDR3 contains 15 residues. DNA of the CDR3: TGTGCCAGCAGGCTCCAAGAGAGCTCTGGAAACACCATATATTTT. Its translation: CASRLQESSGNTIYF.

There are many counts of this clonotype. CDR3 DNA: TGTGCCAGCAGCCTTACAGGGGCGTATGACTATGGCTACACCTTC. Residues: CASSLTGAYDYGYTF. The V and J genes are TRBV7-9 and TRBJ1-2; 7 bases align to TRBD1. Looked up from germline, CDR1 is SEHNR and CDR2 is FQNEAQ (reference sequence). The CDR3 consists of 15 residues. V gave up 5 bases and J gave up 3 bases; unmatched junction bases: 9. Full variable domain (rest looked up from reference TRBV7-9 and TRBJ1-2): DTGVSQNPRHKITKRGQNVTFRCDPISEHNRLYWYRQTLGQGPEFLTYFQNEAQLEKSRLLSDRFSAERPKGSFSTLEIQRTEQGDSAMYLCASSLTGAYDYGYTFGSGTRLTVV.

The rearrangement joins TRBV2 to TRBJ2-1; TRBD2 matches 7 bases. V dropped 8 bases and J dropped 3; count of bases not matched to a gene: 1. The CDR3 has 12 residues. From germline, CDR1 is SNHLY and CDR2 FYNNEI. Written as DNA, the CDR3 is TGTGCCAGCCGGGACTACTACAATGAGCAGTTCTTC. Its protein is CASRDYYNEQFF.

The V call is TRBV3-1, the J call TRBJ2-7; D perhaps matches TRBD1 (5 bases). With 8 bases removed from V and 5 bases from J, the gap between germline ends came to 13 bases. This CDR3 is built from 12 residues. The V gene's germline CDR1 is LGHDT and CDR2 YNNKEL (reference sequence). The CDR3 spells CASGPGSHEQYF. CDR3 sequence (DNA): TGTGCCAGCGGGCCAGGGTCCCACGAGCAGTACTTC.

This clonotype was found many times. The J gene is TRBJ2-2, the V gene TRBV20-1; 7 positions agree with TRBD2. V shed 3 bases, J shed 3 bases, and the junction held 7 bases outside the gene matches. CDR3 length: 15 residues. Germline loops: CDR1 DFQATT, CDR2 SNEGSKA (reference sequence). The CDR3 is CSASAGAPDTGELFF. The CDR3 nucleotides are TGCAGTGCTAGTGCGGGAGCCCCTGACACCGGGGAGCTGTTTTTT.

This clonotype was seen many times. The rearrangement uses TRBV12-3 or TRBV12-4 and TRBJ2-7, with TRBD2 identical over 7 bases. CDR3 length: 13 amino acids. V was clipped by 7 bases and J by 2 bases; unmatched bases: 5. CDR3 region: CASKVAGPYEQYF. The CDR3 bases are TGTGCCAGCAAAGTAGCGGGCCCCTACGAGCAGTACTTC.

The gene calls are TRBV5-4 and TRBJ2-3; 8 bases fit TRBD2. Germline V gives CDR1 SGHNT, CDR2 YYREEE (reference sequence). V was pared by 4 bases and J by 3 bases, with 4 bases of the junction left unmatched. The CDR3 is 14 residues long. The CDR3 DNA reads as TGTGCCAGCAGCCCCCGGGGGGGGACAGATACGCAGTATTTT. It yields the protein CASSPRGGTDTQYF.

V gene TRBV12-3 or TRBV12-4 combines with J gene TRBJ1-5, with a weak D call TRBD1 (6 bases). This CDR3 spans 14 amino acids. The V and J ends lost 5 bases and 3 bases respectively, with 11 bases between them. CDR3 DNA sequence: TGTGCCAGCAGTCAACAGGGCCTCAATCAGCCCCAGCATTTT. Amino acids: CASSQQGLNQPQHF.

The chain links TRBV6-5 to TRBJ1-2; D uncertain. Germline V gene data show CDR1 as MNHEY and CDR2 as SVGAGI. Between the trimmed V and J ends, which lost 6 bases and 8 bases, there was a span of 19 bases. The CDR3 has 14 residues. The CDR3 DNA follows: TGTGCCAGCAGCAAAGTGGGATTGATTCGGGGCTACACCTTC. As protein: CASSKVGLIRGYTF.

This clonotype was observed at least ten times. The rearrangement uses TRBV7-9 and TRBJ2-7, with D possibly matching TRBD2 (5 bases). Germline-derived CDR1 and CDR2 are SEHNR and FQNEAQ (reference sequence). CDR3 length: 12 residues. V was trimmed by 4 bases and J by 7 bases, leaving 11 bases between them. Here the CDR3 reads CASSSRRAEQYF. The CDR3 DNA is TGTGCCAGCAGCTCACGGCGGGCAGAGCAGTACTTC.

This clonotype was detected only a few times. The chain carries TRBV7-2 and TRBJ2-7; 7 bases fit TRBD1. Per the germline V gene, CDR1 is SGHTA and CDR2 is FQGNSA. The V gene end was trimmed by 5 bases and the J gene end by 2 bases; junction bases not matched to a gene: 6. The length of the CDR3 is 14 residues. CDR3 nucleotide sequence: TGTGCCAGCAGCCCTCCGGGACAGCCCTACGAGCAGTACTTC. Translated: CASSPPGQPYEQYF.

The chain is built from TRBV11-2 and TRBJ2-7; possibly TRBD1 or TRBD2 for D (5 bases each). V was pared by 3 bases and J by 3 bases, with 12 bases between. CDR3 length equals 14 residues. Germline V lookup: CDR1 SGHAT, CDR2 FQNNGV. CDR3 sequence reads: CASSFAGGGYEQYF. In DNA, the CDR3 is TGTGCCAGCAGCTTCGCTGGGGGTGGCTACGAGCAGTACTTC.